The clone carrying this TCR beta chain has a count of ten or more. The data were taken from a study of blood T cells in healthy people across ages. For the second PCR, which ran for about 7 to 12 cycles, a sample-barcoded 5' primer and a J-beta primer mix were used. Each sample provided no less than 3 million CDR3-containing paired-end reads. TCRdb fed the 5' RACE reads into MiXCR, producing one record per CDR3 protein. The sample shows 800,000 to 950,000 distinct CDR3 sequences, 25% to 30% of them seen only once. This sample was shared with a second study, whose subject was T cells of mothers and their children.

Material for sequencing was blood. The sequence came from a woman between 40 and 50 years old in good health.

The CDR3 DNA is TGTGCCAGCAGTTTTGGGACTAGCGAAAAAGAGACCCAGTACTTC. It specifies CASSFGTSEKETQYF. This chain links TRBV28 with TRBJ2-5, with 10 bases lining up with TRBD2. CDR1 is MDHEN, CDR2 SYDVKM, per germline. CDR3 size: 15 residues. The junction had 4 bases not matched to a gene; V was cut back by 3 bases and J by 3 bases.